This T cell receptor (beta chain) was observed in a study of patients and donors after allogeneic stem cell transplantation (dated by TCRdb to between 2020 and 2021). Library preparation employed RT-PCR. The instrument given in TCRdb is NextSeq 550. TCRdb itself trimmed the public reads at Q25 with fastp, ran MiXCR and retained productive beta chains. Here each entry gathers all rows of one CDR3 protein and keeps the most common genes and DNA. The sample table contains about 200,000 distinct CDR3 sequences; only one count was recorded for roughly two fifths of them. Together, the top ten hold about 35% of the sample. The CDR3 runs 15 residues from the cysteine to the phenylalanine. Only the CDR3 DNA stays, 45 bases, in frame from base 1. Trimming costs V 0 bases and J 5 bases, and their ends lie 12 bases apart. The germline V gene (reference sequence) sets CDR1 to SGHKS and CDR2 to YYEKEE. On this clonotype itself: Which antigen it targets is not known. No much larger clone is present one base from it, and per-base qualities are unavailable.

The sequence joins TRBV5-5 to TRBJ1-5, with TRBD1 tentatively as D gene (5 bases match). The source of this sequence is a human donor who was either an allogeneic HSCT recipient or a stem cell or donor lymphocyte infusion donor (not recorded which). It is not recorded whose cells these are; they may come from a transplant donor. The specimen was blood, either unsorted or a sorted T cell fraction (not recorded which). This receptor has the CDR3 CASSLGGSADQPQHF. The nucleotides read TGTGCCAGCAGCTTGGGGGGGTCAGCAGATCAGCCCCAGCATTTT.